This T cell receptor beta chain stems from a study of shared clonotypes between healthy human individuals. Libraries were prepared by immunoSEQ multiplex PCR; TCRdb keeps only in-frame clonotypes and omits some of them. The repertoire has hundreds of thousands of clones, roughly 97% of them found once; the top ten carry roughly 0.055%. Germline V gene sequence: CDR1 MDHEN, CDR2 SYDVKM. The CDR3 has 15 residues. Germline trimming cut 7 bases from V and 4 bases from J; bases unmatched to any gene: 10. Sequenced sample: naive CD4+ T cells sorted from blood. Subset defined: CD45RA+ positively selected. V gene TRBV28 combines with J gene TRBJ2-7, with 10 positions matching TRBD1. This receptor was identified in a woman between 25 and 40 years old in good health. Here the CDR3 reads CASTVGGTGEYEQYF. CDR3 DNA: TGTGCCAGCACCGTCGGGGGGACAGGGGAGTACGAGCAGTACTTC.